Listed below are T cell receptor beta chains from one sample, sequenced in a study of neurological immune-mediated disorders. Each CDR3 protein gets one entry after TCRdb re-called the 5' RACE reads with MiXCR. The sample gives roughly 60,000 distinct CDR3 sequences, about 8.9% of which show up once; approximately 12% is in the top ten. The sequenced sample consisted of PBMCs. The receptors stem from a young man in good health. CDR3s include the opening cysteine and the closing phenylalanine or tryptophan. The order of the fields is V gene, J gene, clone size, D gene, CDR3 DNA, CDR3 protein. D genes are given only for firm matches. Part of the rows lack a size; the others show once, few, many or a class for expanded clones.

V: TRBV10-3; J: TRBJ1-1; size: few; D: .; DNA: TGTGCCATCAGTGAGTCCGGCATGAACACTGAAGCTTTCTTT; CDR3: CAISESGMNTEAFF
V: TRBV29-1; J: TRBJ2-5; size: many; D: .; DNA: TGCAGCGTTGCCAGCCGGGGCCGGGAGACCCAGTACTTC; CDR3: CSVASRGRETQYF
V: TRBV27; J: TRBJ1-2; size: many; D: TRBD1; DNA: TGTGCCAGCAGTTGGGGGCCGGGACAGGGGGGTTATGGCTACACCTTC; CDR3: CASSWGPGQGGYGYTF
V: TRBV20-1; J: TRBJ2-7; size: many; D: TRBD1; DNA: TGCAGTGCTAATAAAGGACAGGGAAGCTCCTACGAGCAGTACTTC; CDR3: CSANKGQGSSYEQYF
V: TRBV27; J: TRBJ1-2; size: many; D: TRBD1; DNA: TGTGCCAGCAGCCAGACAGGGGGGTATGGCTACACCTTC; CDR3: CASSQTGGYGYTF
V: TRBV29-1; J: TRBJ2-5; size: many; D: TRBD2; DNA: TGCAGCGTTGGAGGGACAAGCGGGAGTGAGACCCAGTACTTC; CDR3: CSVGGTSGSETQYF
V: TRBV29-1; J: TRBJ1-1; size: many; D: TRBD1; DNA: TGCAGCGTTGGCGATTCCGGGACAGCGGCGGCTGAAGCTTTCTTT; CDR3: CSVGDSGTAAAEAFF
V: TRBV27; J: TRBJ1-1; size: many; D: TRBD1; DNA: TGTGCCAGCAGTGAGGGGGCGACGGGCACTGAAGCTTTCTTT; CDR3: CASSEGATGTEAFF
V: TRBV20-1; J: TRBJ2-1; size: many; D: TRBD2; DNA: TGCAGTGCTAGAGATCGGGGCGGGAGGAACTACAATGAGCAGTTCTTC; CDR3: CSARDRGGRNYNEQFF
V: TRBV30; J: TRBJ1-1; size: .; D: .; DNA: TGTGCCAGGAGGGAGATGAACACTGAAGCTTTCTTT; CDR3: CARREMNTEAFF
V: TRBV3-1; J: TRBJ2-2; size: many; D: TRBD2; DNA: TGTGCCAGCAGCCCAAAGACTAGCGGGATCGACACCGGGGAGCTGTTTTTT; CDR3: CASSPKTSGIDTGELFF
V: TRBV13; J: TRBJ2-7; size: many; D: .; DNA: TGTGCCAGCAGCCCATTAGACGGGACGTCCCACGAGCAGTACTTC; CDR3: CASSPLDGTSHEQYF